This T cell receptor beta chain originates from a study of T cells in Graves' hyperthyroidism and ophthalmopathy. Exclusion criteria comprised uncontrolled infection, other autoimmune disease, pregnancy or lactation. The CDR3 has 15 amino acids. Germline loops: CDR1 SGHDT, CDR2 YYEEEE. Trimming cost V 1 base and J 0 bases, with 10 bases left between them. What was amplified from RNA transcripts were TCR beta CDR3 regions. Primed by the HTBI set, a first-round RT-PCR was run on the TCR CDR3. TCRdb independently ran MiXCR on the multiplex PCR reads; one entry per CDR3 protein. The sample holds about 720,000 distinct CDR3 sequences, roughly a sixth seen once.

Sequencing input: blood. The rearrangement links TRBV5-6 to TRBJ1-1, with unresolved D. This TCR came from a woman in her fifties or sixties with Graves' hyperthyroidism that later progressed to Graves' ophthalmopathy. The DNA of the CDR3 is TGTGCCAGCAGCTTGCCCCGGACGGTGAACACTGAAGCTTTCTTT. Its protein is CASSLPRTVNTEAFF. The full variable domain, rest sourced from reference TRBV5-6 and TRBJ1-1, is DAGVTQSPTHLIKTRGQQVTLRCSPKSGHDTVSWYQQALGQGPQFIFQYYEEEERQRGNFPDRFSGHQFPNYSSELNVNALLLGDSALYLCASSLPRTVNTEAFFGQGTRLTVV.